The rows below give T cell receptor beta chains drawn from one sample of a study of identical twins. TCRdb independently ran MiXCR on the 5' RACE reads; one entry per CDR3 protein. The repertoire holds some 440,000 distinct CDR3 sequences, with about 24% as singletons. These data were likewise used in another study, on T cells expressing NK-cell markers.

The specimen was CD4+ T cells sorted from blood. These receptor sequences come from a woman under 30 in good health. Both conserved end residues are part of each CDR3. A D gene is named only where the DNA matches it firmly. A clone size is listed for some rows: how often the clone was seen (once, few, many), or a class if it is expanded.

clone_size	v_call	d_call	j_call	cdr3_aa	cdr3_nt
.	TRBV5-1	.	TRBJ1-1	CASSLRDTNTEAFF	TGCGCCAGCAGCCTAAGGGACACGAACACTGAAGCTTTCTTT
.	TRBV7-9	.	TRBJ2-3	CASSLDGRETDTQYF	TGTGCCAGCAGCTTAGATGGTCGGGAGACAGATACGCAGTATTTT
few	TRBV7-2	.	TRBJ2-7	CASRTPGLISYEQYF	TGTGCCAGCAGGACACCGGGACTGATATCCTACGAGCAGTACTTC
few	TRBV10-1	TRBD2	TRBJ2-2	CASSEFPSGREWTGELFF	TGCGCCAGCAGTGAGTTTCCTAGCGGGAGAGAGTGGACCGGGGAGCTGTTTTTT
.	TRBV5-1	TRBD2	TRBJ2-1	CASSLGLAVLSYNEQFF	TGCGCCAGCAGCTTGGGACTAGCGGTACTCTCCTACAATGAGCAGTTCTTC
.	TRBV7-9	TRBD1	TRBJ2-3	CASSPRAGGEADTQYF	TGTGCCAGCAGCCCCCGGGCAGGGGGCGAGGCAGATACGCAGTATTTT
few	TRBV2	.	TRBJ2-2	CASRELDTGELFF	TGTGCCAGCAGAGAACTAGATACCGGGGAGCTGTTTTTT
.	TRBV12-3/TRBV12-4	.	TRBJ1-1	CASSLEGLRTEAFF	TGTGCCAGCAGTTTAGAGGGGTTAAGGACTGAAGCTTTCTTT
few	TRBV12-3/TRBV12-4	TRBD2	TRBJ2-3	CASRGDLAGGTDTQYF	TGTGCCAGCAGGGGCGACCTAGCGGGGGGCACAGATACGCAGTATTTT
.	TRBV11-2	.	TRBJ1-2	CASSSQFDYGYTF	TGTGCCAGCAGCTCGCAGTTCGACTATGGCTACACCTTC
.	TRBV20-1	TRBD1	TRBJ1-1	CSAFDRVTEAFF	TGCAGTGCCTTTGACAGGGTCACTGAAGCTTTCTTT
.	TRBV7-2	TRBD1	TRBJ2-7	CASSFRTGGSYEQYF	TGTGCCAGCAGCTTTCGGACAGGGGGCTCCTACGAGCAGTACTTC
few	TRBV5-1	.	TRBJ1-3	CASSLNTGTGNTIYF	TGCGCCAGCAGCCTGAATACAGGGACGGGAAACACCATATATTTT
.	TRBV19	TRBD2	TRBJ2-2	CASSILRTSITGELFF	TGTGCCAGTAGTATTCTCCGGACTAGTATTACCGGGGAGCTGTTTTTT
.	TRBV20-1	TRBD2	TRBJ2-1	CSAYTSGRIYNEQFF	TGCAGTGCGTATACTAGCGGGAGGATCTACAATGAGCAGTTCTTC
.	TRBV5-1	TRBD2	TRBJ2-7	CASSSRWTSGSGEQYF	TGCGCCAGCAGCTCGCGATGGACTAGCGGGAGTGGCGAGCAGTACTTC
.	TRBV20-1	.	TRBJ1-2	CSAPGTAYGYTF	TGCAGTGCTCCTGGGACGGCCTATGGCTACACCTTC
.	TRBV7-6	TRBD2	TRBJ2-7	CASSSPVRGGASYEQYF	TGTGCCAGCAGCTCCCCTGTGCGCGGGGGGGCCTCCTACGAGCAGTACTTC
few	TRBV6-6	.	TRBJ2-5	CASGARQETQYF	TGTGCCAGCGGTGCGAGACAAGAGACCCAGTACTTC
few	TRBV20-1	.	TRBJ1-3	CSARDRGLSGNTIYF	TGCAGTGCTAGAGATCGGGGATTATCTGGAAACACCATATATTTT
few	TRBV7-8	.	TRBJ2-7	CASSLGYYPAGYEQYF	TGTGCCAGCAGCTTAGGGTACTATCCAGCGGGTTACGAGCAGTACTTC
few	TRBV2	.	TRBJ1-5	CASSAETANQPQHF	TGTGCCAGCAGTGCTGAGACAGCCAATCAGCCCCAGCATTTT